This TCR beta chain was recovered during a study of PD-1 blockade in mismatch repair-deficient tumors. General study findings and limits: Rapid post-treatment expansion, then contraction, generally preceding radiologic response, marked tumor-resident clones.

TCRs were sequenced from a few patients responding to pembrolizumab. This clone was counted a few times. Its antigen is currently unknown. Some clones are missing from TCRdb's copy, which holds only in-frame ones; the method was immunoSEQ multiplex PCR. The data contain tens of thousands of clones, more than 80% of them singletons. Specimen: peripheral blood, collected 12 weeks after starting pembrolizumab. The receptor comes from an adult with mismatch repair-deficient cancer.

Here the CDR3 DNA reads TGTGCCAGCCGAACTTACAATGAGCAGTTCTTC. It encodes CASRTYNEQFF. The chain carries TRBV2 and TRBJ2-1; no firm D call. V was shortened by 8 bases and J by 4 bases, with 6 bases between the two germline ends. In germline, CDR1 is SNHLY, CDR2 FYNNEI. The CDR3 has 11 amino acids.